The 24 T cell receptor beta chains reported below all come from one sample, sequenced in a study of blood T cell repertoires in COVID-19. Using immunoSEQ multiplex PCR, the repertoire was profiled, and TCRdb retains in-frame clones only, with some absent. The table shows about 160,000 clones, with roughly nine tenths occurring only once. Sequencing input: peripheral blood. These TCRs come from a woman between 65 and 79 years old with acute or convalescent COVID-19.

The V and J genes are TRBV7-2 and TRBJ2-7; 10 bases match TRBD1. CDR1 is SGHTA, CDR2 FQGNSA, per germline. The ends lost 2 bases at V and 5 bases at J; junction bases unmatched: 3. The CDR3 covers 14 residues. CDR3 loop: CASSLMTGGHEQYF. As DNA, the CDR3 is TGTGCCAGCAGCTTAATGACAGGGGGCCACGAGCAGTACTTC.

The chain uses TRBV19 and TRBJ2-5; D remains ambiguous. The CDR3 has 14 amino acids. V lost 4 bases, J lost 0 bases, and 9 bases lay in between. Germline CDR1 is LNHDA and CDR2 is SQIVND (reference sequence). In DNA form, the CDR3 reads TGTGCCAGTAGTAGAAGACGGGACCAAGAGACCCAGTACTTC. This gives the protein CASSRRRDQETQYF.

This chain joins TRBV5-1 and TRBJ1-5; possibly TRBD1 for D (6 bases). The CDR3 is 14 residues long. With 4 bases removed from V and 4 bases from J, the gap between germline ends came to 12 bases. Germline loops: CDR1 SGHRS, CDR2 YFSETQ. The CDR3 DNA follows: TGCGCCAGCAGCCCGGACAGTCCAAATCAGCCCCAGCATTTT. It encodes CASSPDSPNQPQHF.

This chain links TRBV6-6 with TRBJ2-1; 11 bases line up with TRBD2. V was pared by 6 bases and J by 6 bases, with 7 bases of the junction left unmatched. CDR1 and CDR2 (germline): MNHNY, SVGAGI (reference sequence). This CDR3 has 15 residues. The CDR3: CASRPRLAGTNEQFF. Here the CDR3 DNA reads TGTGCCAGCAGGCCCAGACTAGCGGGAACCAATGAGCAGTTCTTC.

The chain couples TRBV2 to TRBJ2-7, with 10 bases aligning to TRBD1. The trim removed 7 bases at V and 2 bases at J, leaving 5 bases unmatched. Germline loops: CDR1 SNHLY, CDR2 FYNNEI. The length of the CDR3 is 14 residues. The CDR3 protein is CASIRDRGPYEQYF. The DNA of the CDR3 is TGTGCCAGCATTAGGGACAGGGGCCCCTACGAGCAGTACTTC.

The genes are TRBV6-1 and TRBJ1-3, with D possibly being TRBD1 (6 bases). Germline CDR1 MNHNS, CDR2 SASEGT. There are 16 residues in the CDR3. V was cut by 3 bases and J by 3 bases, with 15 bases left in between. The chain's CDR3 is CASSEPGKTGGNTIYF. CDR3 sequence (DNA): TGTGCCAGCAGTGAGCCCGGGAAGACAGGTGGAAACACCATATATTTT.

The chain is built from TRBV30 and TRBJ2-1; D might be TRBD1 (5 bases). Germline CDR1 GTSNPN, CDR2 SVGIG (reference sequence). V dropped 5 bases and J dropped 0 bases, with 17 bases sitting between them. The length of the CDR3 is 16 residues. CDR3: CAWGASGISSYNEQFF. DNA of the CDR3: TGTGCCTGGGGAGCCTCAGGGATTAGCTCCTACAATGAGCAGTTCTTC.

The chain combines TRBV7-8 with TRBJ2-7; 9 bases agree with TRBD1. Germline CDR1 SGHVS, CDR2 FQNEAQ. Trimming took 4 bases from V and 3 from J; bases not matched to a gene: 10. This CDR3 region has 16 residues. The CDR3, as DNA: TGTGCCAGCAGCTCAGCCCAGACAGGGGGAGGCTACGAGCAGTACTTC. Protein product: CASSSAQTGGGYEQYF.

The table lists this clone with a few counts. The chain has TRBV5-4 and TRBJ1-3; TRBD1 might be the D (6 bases). CDR1 and CDR2 from the germline V gene are SGHNT and YYREEE (reference sequence). V lost 0 bases, J lost 2 bases, and 6 bases lay in between. The CDR3 covers 14 residues. The CDR3 protein is CASSLGTAGNTIYF. Written as DNA, the CDR3 is TGTGCCAGCAGCTTGGGGACAGCTGGAAACACCATATATTTT. Filled out from reference TRBV5-4 and TRBJ1-3, the complete variable domain reads ETGVTQSPTHLIKTRGQQVTLRCSSQSGHNTVSWYQQALGQGPQFIFQYYREEENGRGNFPPRFSGLQFPNYSSELNVNALELDDSALYLCASSLGTAGNTIYFGEGSWLTVV.

The CDR3 DNA reads TGTGCCAGCAGCTTAGTGGCGGGAAGCTCCTACAATGAGCAGTTCTTC. The encoded protein is CASSLVAGSSYNEQFF. The chain joins TRBV11-2 to TRBJ2-1; weak D call: TRBD2 (6 bases). The CDR3 is made up of 16 amino acids. The V and J ends lost 1 base and 0 bases respectively, with 10 bases between them. CDR1 is SGHAT and CDR2 is FQNNGV in the germline V gene.

Only one count was recorded for this clone. The chain couples TRBV24-1 to TRBJ2-5; D call uncertain. Looked up from germline, CDR1 is KGHDR and CDR2 is SFDVKD. This CDR3 is 15 amino acids long. V lost 2 bases to trimming and J lost 2 bases, with 11 bases between them. This CDR3 is CATSDSGRPQETQYF. Here the CDR3 DNA reads TGTGCCACCAGTGATTCAGGCAGACCGCAAGAGACCCAGTACTTC.

The chain links TRBV24-1 to TRBJ2-1; a weak D match, TRBD1 (6 bases). With 3 bases removed from V and 4 bases from J, the gap between germline ends came to 18 bases. Germline CDR1 and CDR2: KGHDR and SFDVKD. CDR3 size: 17 residues. The CDR3 protein is CATSDTGAQGQYNEQFF. The CDR3 coding sequence is TGTGCCACCAGTGATACGGGCGCACAGGGTCAATACAATGAGCAGTTCTTC.

The chain joins TRBV7-9 to TRBJ1-4; 8 bases are a match to TRBD1. The CDR3 covers 14 residues. After removal of 9 bases from V and 7 bases from J, the junction contained 10 bases not matched to a gene. Germline V gene data show CDR1 as SEHNR and CDR2 as FQNEAQ (reference sequence). The DNA for the CDR3 is TGTGCCAGTGAAAAAACAGGGGGGTCTGAAAAACTGTTTTTT. Residues: CASEKTGGSEKLFF. The whole variable domain, filled in from reference TRBV7-9 and TRBJ1-4, reads DTGVSQNPRHKITKRGQNVTFRCDPISEHNRLYWYRQTLGQGPEFLTYFQNEAQLEKSRLLSDRFSAERPKGSFSTLEIQRTEQGDSAMYLCASEKTGGSEKLFFGSGTQLSVL.

The J gene is TRBJ2-1, the V gene TRBV9; tentative D call: TRBD2 (7 bases). This CDR3 comprises 16 residues. The V end was cut by 3 bases, the J end by 8 bases, with 21 bases between. CDR1 and CDR2 from the germline V gene are SGDLS and YYNGEE. The CDR3 here is CASSAWGGAMGHEQFF. Written as DNA, the CDR3 is TGTGCCAGCAGCGCCTGGGGGGGGGCTATGGGCCATGAGCAGTTCTTC.

The sample holds one count of this clone. J is TRBJ1-5 and V is TRBV19, with D unclear. This CDR3 spans 18 amino acids. Per germline, CDR1 LNHDA and CDR2 SQIVND (reference sequence). V lost 3 bases and J 4 bases, leaving 22 bases between the germline ends. This CDR3 reads CASSINRQVVGVNQPQHF. CDR3 DNA sequence: TGTGCCAGTAGTATCAACCGTCAAGTCGTGGGAGTTAATCAGCCCCAGCATTTT.

CDR3 sequence reads: CSASRFTDTQYF. Here the CDR3 DNA reads TGCAGTGCTAGTCGGTTTACAGATACGCAGTATTTT. The rearrangement joins TRBV20-1 to TRBJ2-3; D not certain. V lost 3 bases, J lost 3 bases, and 7 bases lay in between. Germline CDR1 reads DFQATT; CDR2 reads SNEGSKA (reference sequence). There are 12 residues in the CDR3.

This clone came up a few times. This chain joins TRBV2 and TRBJ1-5; 9 nucleotides agree with TRBD1. This CDR3 is 15 amino acids long. The V and J ends lost 6 bases and 4 bases, in that order; junction bases with no gene match: 7. Per the germline V gene, CDR1 is SNHLY and CDR2 is FYNNEI. The CDR3, as DNA: TGTGCCAGCAGATTCGACAGGGGGGAGAATCAGCCCCAGCATTTT. Translation gives CASRFDRGENQPQHF.

This chain uses TRBV7-2 with TRBJ1-6; a possible D gene is TRBD1 (5 bases). The CDR3 consists of 15 residues. Germline CDR1 reads SGHTA; CDR2 reads FQGNSA. Trimming pared 1 base from V and 7 bases from J, leaving 11 bases between. The DNA of the CDR3 is TGTGCCAGCAGCTTAGGCGGGACCACGAATTCACCCCTCCACTTT. This codes for CASSLGGTTNSPLHF.

In this sample, this clone turned up a few times. This rearrangement joins TRBV6-2 or TRBV6-3 to TRBJ1-5, with a tentative D call TRBD1 (5 bases). The CDR3 has 18 residues. Trimming took off 6 bases at V and 0 bases at J, with 21 bases between the two ends. Germline assignment: CDR1 MNHEY and CDR2 SVGEGT. CDR3 sequence: CASSTMETAQNSNQPQHF. The CDR3 DNA is TGTGCCAGCAGCACTATGGAGACAGCCCAGAATAGCAATCAGCCCCAGCATTTT.

This rearrangement joins TRBV7-2 to TRBJ1-5; D gene unclear. Germline loops: CDR1 SGHTA, CDR2 FQGNSA. The CDR3 has 13 amino acids. The ends were cut back, 3 bases at V and 4 bases at J, with 7 bases in the middle. The CDR3 protein is CASSLSGNQPQHF. The CDR3 DNA reads as TGTGCCAGCAGCTTGTCGGGAAATCAGCCCCAGCATTTT.

The chain employs TRBV10-2 and TRBJ2-2; D is perhaps TRBD1 (6 bases). Germline CDR1 is WSHSY and CDR2 is SAAADI. V lost 6 bases, J lost 6 bases, and 11 bases lay in between. This CDR3 has 13 amino acids. The CDR3 spells CASREQGPGELFF. CDR3 nucleotide sequence: TGCGCCAGCAGAGAACAGGGACCCGGGGAGCTGTTTTTT.

The chain is built from TRBV10-3 and TRBJ1-4; a weak D match, TRBD1 (6 bases). Trimming pared 3 bases from V and 2 bases from J, leaving 13 bases between. CDR1 is ENHRY, CDR2 SYGVKD, per germline. The CDR3 covers 16 residues. The CDR3 nucleotides read TGTGCCATCAGTGAAAGGGGGGGGCAGACTAATGAAAAACTGTTTTTT. Amino acids: CAISERGGQTNEKLFF.

This clone occurred a few times. The rearrangement uses TRBV6-4 and TRBJ1-5; D is perhaps TRBD1 (6 bases). The CDR3 sequence is 15 residues long. V lost 9 bases to trimming and J lost 2 bases, with 17 bases between them. Germline lookup yields CDR1 MRHNA and CDR2 SNTAGT. The CDR3 DNA reads as TGTGCCAGGGAAGTTAGAACAGGGTGCAATCAGCCCCAGCATTTT. It specifies CAREVRTGCNQPQHF.

The chain has TRBV7-2 and TRBJ1-5; D not certain. The length of the CDR3 is 13 residues. The germline V and J ends were trimmed by 0 bases and 6 bases, with 6 bases remaining between them. Germline V gene data show CDR1 as SGHTA and CDR2 as FQGNSA. Here the CDR3 DNA reads TGTGCCAGCAGCTTAGCCCCCGGTCAGCCCCAGCATTTT. Amino acid sequence: CASSLAPGQPQHF.